These 5 T cell receptor beta chains were sequenced from one sample in a study of blood T cell repertoires in COVID-19. Sequencing was performed with immunoSEQ multiplex PCR; in TCRdb, only in-frame clones are kept and a portion is missing. Of 450,000 or so clones listed, roughly 91% are singletons. The sequenced sample was PBMCs or T cells enriched from blood (not recorded which). Receptors originate from a man aged 18-30 years who had recovered from COVID-19.

This chain connects TRBV19 to TRBJ1-5, with unresolved D. The ends were cut back, 6 bases at V and 2 bases at J, with 11 bases in the middle. CDR3 length: 14 amino acids. Germline CDR1 and CDR2: LNHDA and SQIVND (reference sequence). The CDR3 DNA is TGTGCCAGTAGAGACCCACAGCGCAATCAGCCCCAGCATTTT. Translation gives CASRDPQRNQPQHF.

The chain employs TRBV7-8 and TRBJ1-6; possible D gene TRBD1, 5 bases. This CDR3 contains 14 residues. Between the trimmed V and J ends, which lost 0 bases and 12 bases, there was a span of 12 bases. Germline CDR1 and CDR2: SGHVS and FQNEAQ. The DNA of the CDR3 is TGTGCCAGCAGCTTAGCGCCGGGGGGAGGACCCCTCCACTTT. Its translation: CASSLAPGGGPLHF.

The CDR3 sequence is CASSPPEGGRQPQHF. The CDR3 DNA follows: TGTGCCAGCTCACCACCAGAAGGGGGCAGACAGCCCCAGCATTTT. The chain has TRBV18 and TRBJ1-5; 7 bases are a match to TRBD1. Germline-derived CDR1 and CDR2 are KGHSH and LQKENI. The trim removed 0 bases at V and 7 bases at J, leaving 6 bases unmatched. This CDR3 has 15 residues.

CDR3 sequence: CASSLVQGVGDTQYF. CDR3 bases: TGTGCCAGCAGTTTGGTACAGGGGGTAGGAGATACGCAGTATTTT. V is TRBV28 and J is TRBJ2-3; 8 bases fit TRBD1. Germline V gives CDR1 MDHEN, CDR2 SYDVKM. J gave up 5 bases and V 3 bases, and 7 bases lay outside the gene matches. CDR3 length equals 15 residues.

The chain employs TRBV3-1 (or the pseudogene TRBV3-2) and TRBJ2-3; 8 bases are shared with TRBD2. The germline CDR1 and CDR2 sequences are LGHDT and YNNKEL (reference sequence). Trimming took 4 bases from V and 3 from J; bases not matched to a gene: 6. CDR3 size: 15 residues. In DNA, the CDR3 is TGTGCCAGCAGCCCTGGGGCTAGCGGGACAGATACGCAGTATTTT. Residues: CASSPGASGTDTQYF.